This T cell receptor (beta chain) stems from a study of T cell repertoires in cytomegalovirus infection. CDR1 is SGHDN and CDR2 is FVKESK in the germline V gene. V lost 3 bases, J lost 11 bases, and 26 bases lay in between. The CDR3 contains 18 residues. TCRdb processed the reads anew with MiXCR; each CDR3 protein has one entry. The table has 510,000 or so distinct CDR3 sequences, around a quarter seen once; the top ten hold less than 15%. This sequence originates from a human donor in good health (CMV status not recorded). Some clones in this sample may be carry-over from other donors' samples. The chain carries TRBV14 and TRBJ1-6, with D unclear. Specimen: PBMCs. The CDR3 nucleotides are TGTGCCAGCAGCCAGAGCTTAGCGGTGTCGAGTGGTAGAACACCCCTCCACTTT. It translates to CASSQSLAVSSGRTPLHF.